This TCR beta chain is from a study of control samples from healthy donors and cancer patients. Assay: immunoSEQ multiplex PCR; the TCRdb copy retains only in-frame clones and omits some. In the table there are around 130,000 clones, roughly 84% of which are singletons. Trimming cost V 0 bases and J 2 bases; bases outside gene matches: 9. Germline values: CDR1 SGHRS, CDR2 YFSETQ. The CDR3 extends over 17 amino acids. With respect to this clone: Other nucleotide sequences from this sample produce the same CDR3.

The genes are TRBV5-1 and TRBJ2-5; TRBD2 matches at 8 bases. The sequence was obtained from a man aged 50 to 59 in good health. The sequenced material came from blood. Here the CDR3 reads CASSLAGGGRGQETQYF. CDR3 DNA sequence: TGCGCCAGCAGCTTGGCCGGGGGGGGGAGAGGGCAAGAGACCCAGTACTTC.